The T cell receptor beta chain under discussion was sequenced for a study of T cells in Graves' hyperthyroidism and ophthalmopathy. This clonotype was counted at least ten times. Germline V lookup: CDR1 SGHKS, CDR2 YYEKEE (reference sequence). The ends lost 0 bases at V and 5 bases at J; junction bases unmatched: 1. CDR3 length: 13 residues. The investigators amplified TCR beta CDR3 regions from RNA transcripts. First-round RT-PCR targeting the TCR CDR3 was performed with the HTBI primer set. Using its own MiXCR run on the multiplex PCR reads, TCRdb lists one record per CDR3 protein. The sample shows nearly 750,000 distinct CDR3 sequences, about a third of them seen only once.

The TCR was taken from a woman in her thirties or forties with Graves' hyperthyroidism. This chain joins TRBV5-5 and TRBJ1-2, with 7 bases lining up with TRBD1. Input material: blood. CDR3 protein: CASSLATGYGYTF. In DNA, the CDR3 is TGTGCCAGCAGCTTGGCGACAGGGTATGGCTACACCTTC.